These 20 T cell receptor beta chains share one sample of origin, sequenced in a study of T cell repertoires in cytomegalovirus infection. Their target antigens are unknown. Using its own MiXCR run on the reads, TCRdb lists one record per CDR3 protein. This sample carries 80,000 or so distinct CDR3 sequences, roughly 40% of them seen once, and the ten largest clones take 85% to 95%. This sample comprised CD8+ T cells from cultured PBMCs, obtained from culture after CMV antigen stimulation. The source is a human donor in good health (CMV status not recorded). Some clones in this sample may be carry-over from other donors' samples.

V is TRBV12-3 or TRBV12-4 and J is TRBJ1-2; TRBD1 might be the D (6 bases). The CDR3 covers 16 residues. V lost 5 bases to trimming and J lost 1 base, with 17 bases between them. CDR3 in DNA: TGTGCCAGCAGTCAACCTCCGGGACACGTTAACTATGGCTACACCTTC. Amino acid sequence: CASSQPPGHVNYGYTF.

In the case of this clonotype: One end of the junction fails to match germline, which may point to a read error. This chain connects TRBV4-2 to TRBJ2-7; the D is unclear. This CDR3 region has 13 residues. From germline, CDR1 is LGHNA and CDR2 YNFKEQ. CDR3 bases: TGTGCCAGCAGCCCGGAACCCACCCGCGAGCAGTATTTC. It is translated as CASSPEPTREQYF.

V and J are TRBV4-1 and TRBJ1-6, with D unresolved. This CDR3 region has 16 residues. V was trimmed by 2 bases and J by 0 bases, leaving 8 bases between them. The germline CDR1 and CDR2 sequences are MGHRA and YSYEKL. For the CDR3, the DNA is TGCGCCAGCAGCCAAAGCCGGAGCTCCTATAATTCACCCCTCCACTTT. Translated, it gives CASSQSRSSYNSPLHF.

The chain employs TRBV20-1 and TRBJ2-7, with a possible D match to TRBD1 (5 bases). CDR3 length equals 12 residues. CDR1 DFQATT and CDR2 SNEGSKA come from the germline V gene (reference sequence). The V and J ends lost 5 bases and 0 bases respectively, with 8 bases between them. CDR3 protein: CSAEQDSYEQYF. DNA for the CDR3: TGCAGTGCTGAACAGGACTCCTACGAGCAGTACTTC.

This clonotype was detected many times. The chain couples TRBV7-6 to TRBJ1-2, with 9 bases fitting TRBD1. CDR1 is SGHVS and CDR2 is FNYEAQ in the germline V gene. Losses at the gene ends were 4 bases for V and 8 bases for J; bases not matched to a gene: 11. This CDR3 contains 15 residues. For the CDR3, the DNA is TGTGCCAGCAGCTCCGAGGAAACAGGGGGCCGGGGCTACACCTTC. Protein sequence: CASSSEETGGRGYTF.

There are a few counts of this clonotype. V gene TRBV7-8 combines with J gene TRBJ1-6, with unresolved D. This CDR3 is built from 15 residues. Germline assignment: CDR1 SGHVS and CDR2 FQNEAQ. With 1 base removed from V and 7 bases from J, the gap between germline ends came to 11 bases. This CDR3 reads CASSLDWRKNSPLHF. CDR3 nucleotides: TGTGCCAGCAGCTTAGACTGGCGGAAAAATTCACCCCTCCACTTT.

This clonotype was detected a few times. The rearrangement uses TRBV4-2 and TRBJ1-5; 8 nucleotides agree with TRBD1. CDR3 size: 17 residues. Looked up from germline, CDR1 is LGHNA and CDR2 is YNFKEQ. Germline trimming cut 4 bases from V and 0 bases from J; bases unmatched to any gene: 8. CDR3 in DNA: TGTGCCAGCAGCCGCGGGACAGGACAGTATAGCAATCAGCCCCAGCATTTT. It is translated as CASSRGTGQYSNQPQHF.

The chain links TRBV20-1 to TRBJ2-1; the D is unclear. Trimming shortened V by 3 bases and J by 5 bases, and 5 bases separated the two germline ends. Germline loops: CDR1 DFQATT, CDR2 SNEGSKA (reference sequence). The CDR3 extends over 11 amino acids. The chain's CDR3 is CSASRHNEQFF. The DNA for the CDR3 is TGCAGTGCTAGTCGGCACAATGAGCAGTTCTTC.

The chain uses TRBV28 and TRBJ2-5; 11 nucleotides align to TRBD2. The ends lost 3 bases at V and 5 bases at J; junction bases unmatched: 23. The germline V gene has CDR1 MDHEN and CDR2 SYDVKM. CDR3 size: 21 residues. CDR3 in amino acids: CASSFRAQGIAGGRPEETQYF. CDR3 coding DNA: TGTGCCAGCAGTTTCCGCGCCCAGGGTATAGCGGGGGGGCGGCCCGAGGAGACCCAGTACTTC.

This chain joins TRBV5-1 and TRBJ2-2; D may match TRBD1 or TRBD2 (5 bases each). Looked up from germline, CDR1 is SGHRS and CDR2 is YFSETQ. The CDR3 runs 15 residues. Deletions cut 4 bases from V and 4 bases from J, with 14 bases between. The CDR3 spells CASSAYGGSTGELFF. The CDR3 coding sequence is TGCGCCAGCAGCGCCTATGGGGGATCCACCGGGGAGCTGTTTTTT.

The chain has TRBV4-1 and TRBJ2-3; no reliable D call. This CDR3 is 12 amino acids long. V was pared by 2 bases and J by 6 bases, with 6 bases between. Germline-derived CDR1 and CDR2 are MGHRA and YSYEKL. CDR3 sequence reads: CASSQFSDTQYF. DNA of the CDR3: TGCGCCAGCAGCCAATTTAGTGATACGCAGTATTTT.

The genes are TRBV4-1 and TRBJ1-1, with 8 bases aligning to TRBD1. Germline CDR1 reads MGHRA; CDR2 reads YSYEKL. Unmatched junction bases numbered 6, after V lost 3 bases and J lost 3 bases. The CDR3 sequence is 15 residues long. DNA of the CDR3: TGCGCCAGCAGCCATGAGGACAGGGTGTACACTGAAGCTTTCTTT. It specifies CASSHEDRVYTEAFF.

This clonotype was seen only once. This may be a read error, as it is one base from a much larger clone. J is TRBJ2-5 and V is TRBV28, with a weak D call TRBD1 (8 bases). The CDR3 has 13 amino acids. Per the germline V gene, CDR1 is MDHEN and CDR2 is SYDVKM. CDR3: CANSLGDSQGGDF. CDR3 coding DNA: TGTGCCAACAGTTTGGGGGACTCACAGGGGGGGGACTTC.

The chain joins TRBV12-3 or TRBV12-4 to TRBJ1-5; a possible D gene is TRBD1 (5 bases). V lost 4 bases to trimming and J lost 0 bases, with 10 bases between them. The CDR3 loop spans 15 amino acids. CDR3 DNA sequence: TGTGCCAGCAGTTCCGGGACGGCTAGCAATCAGCCCCAGCATTTT. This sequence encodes CASSSGTASNQPQHF.

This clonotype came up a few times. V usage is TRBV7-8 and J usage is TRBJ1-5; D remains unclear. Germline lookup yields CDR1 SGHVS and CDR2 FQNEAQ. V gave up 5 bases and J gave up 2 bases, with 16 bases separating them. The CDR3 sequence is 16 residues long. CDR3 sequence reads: CASSAVSEGGNQPQHF. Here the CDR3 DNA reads TGTGCCAGCAGCGCAGTAAGCGAGGGAGGCAATCAGCCCCAGCATTTT. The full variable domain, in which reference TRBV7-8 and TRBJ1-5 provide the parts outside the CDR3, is GAGVSQSPRYKVAKRGQDVALRCDPISGHVSLFWYQQALGQGPEFLTYFQNEAQLDKSGLPSDRFFAERPEGSVSTLKIQRTQQEDSAVYLCASSAVSEGGNQPQHFGDGTRLSIL.

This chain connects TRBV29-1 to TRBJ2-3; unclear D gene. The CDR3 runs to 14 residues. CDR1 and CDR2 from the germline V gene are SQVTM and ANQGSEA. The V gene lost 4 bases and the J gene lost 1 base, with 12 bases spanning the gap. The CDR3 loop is CSVGNPDRTDTQYF. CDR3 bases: TGCAGCGTTGGGAACCCAGATCGCACAGATACGCAGTATTTT.

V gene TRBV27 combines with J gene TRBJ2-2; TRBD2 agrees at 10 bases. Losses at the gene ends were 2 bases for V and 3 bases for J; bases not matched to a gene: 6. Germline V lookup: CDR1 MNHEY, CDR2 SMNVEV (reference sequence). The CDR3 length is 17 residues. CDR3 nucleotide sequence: TGTGCCAGCAGTTTAATCGCTAGCGGGGGATACACCGGGGAGCTGTTTTTT. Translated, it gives CASSLIASGGYTGELFF.

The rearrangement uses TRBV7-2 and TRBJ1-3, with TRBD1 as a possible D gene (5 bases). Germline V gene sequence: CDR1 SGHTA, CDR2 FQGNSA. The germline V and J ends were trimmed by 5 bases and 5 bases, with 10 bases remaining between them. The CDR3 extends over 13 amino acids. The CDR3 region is CASSPTDRNTIYF. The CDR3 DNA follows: TGTGCCAGCAGCCCCACGGACAGAAACACCATATATTTT.

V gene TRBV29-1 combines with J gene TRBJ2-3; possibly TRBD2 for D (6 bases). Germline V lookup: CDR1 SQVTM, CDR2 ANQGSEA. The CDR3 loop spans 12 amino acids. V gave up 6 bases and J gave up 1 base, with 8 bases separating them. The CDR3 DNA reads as TGCAGCGTCCCGGGGGGCACAGATACGCAGTATTTT. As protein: CSVPGGTDTQYF.

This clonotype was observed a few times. CDR3 nucleotide sequence: TGTGCCAGCAGCTTAGCCATCGGAGATGAGCAGTTCTTC. It is translated as CASSLAIGDEQFF. This chain links TRBV7-6 with TRBJ2-1; D remains ambiguous. V lost 0 bases and J lost 8, with 8 bases in between. CDR1 SGHVS and CDR2 FNYEAQ come from the germline V gene. This CDR3 is built from 13 residues.